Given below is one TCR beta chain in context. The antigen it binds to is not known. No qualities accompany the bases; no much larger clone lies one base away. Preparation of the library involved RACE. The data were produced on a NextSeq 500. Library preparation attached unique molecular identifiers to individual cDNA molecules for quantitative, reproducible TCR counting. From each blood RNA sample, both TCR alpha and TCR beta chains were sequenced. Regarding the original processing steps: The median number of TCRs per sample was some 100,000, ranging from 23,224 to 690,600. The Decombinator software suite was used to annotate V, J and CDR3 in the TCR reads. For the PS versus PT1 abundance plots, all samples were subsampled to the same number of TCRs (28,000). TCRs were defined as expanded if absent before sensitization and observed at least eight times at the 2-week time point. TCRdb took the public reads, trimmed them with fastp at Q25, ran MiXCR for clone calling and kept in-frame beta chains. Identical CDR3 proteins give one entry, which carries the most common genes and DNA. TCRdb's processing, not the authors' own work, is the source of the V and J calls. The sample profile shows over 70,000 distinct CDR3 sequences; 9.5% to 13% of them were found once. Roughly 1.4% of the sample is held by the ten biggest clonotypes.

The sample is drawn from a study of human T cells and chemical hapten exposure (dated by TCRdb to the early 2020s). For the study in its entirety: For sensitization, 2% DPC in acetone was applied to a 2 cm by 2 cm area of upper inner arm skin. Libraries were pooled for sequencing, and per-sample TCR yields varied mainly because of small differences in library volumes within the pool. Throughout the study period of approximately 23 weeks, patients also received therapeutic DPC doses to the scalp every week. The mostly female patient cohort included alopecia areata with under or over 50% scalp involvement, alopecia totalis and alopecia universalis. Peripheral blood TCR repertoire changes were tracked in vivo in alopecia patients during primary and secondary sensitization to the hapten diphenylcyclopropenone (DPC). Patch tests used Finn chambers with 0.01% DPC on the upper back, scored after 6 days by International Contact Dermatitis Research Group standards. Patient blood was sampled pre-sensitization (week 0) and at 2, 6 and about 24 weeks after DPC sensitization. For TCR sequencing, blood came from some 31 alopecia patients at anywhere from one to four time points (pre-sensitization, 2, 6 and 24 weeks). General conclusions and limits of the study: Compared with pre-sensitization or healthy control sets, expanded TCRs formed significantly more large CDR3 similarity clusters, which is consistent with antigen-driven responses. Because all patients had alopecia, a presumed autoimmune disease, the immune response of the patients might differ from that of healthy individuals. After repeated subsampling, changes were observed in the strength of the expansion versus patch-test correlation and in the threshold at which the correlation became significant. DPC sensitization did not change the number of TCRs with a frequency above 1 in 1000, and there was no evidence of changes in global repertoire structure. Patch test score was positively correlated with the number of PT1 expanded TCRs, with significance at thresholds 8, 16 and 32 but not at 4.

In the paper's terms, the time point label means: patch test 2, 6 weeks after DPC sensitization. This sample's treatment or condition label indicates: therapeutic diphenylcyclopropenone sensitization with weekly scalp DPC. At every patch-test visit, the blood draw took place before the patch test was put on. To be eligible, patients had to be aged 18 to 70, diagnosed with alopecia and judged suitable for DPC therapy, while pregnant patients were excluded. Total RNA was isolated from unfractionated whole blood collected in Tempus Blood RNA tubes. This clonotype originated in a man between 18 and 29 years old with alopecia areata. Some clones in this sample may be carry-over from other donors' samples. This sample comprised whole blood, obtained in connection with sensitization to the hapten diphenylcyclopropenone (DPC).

The sequenced DNA is TGTGCCATCCAAGGTGACCACGAGCAGTACTTC. This encodes CAIQGDHEQYF. The chain is encoded by TRBV10-3 joined to TRBJ2-7; a confident D gene designation cannot be given. V was cut back by 8 bases and J by 5 bases, leaving a gap of 10 bases between them. The germline V gene supplies CDR1 ENHRY and CDR2 SYGVKD. The CDR3 runs 11 amino acids, cysteine and phenylalanine included. Solely the CDR3 DNA is kept, with 33 bases framed from the first base.